Listed here are 2 T cell receptor beta chains from one sample, sequenced in a study of blood T cell repertoires in COVID-19 (dated by TCRdb to about 2020). The library came from the immunoSEQ multiplex PCR assay. In TCRdb, the immuneACCESS table is reduced to in-frame sequences with V and J assigned. These tables do not hold every clone; where another copy was compared, an unresolved V gene accounts for under half, and the others remain unexplained. The sample table holds 140,000 to 150,000 clones, of which about 90% were seen once. 2.3% of the sample is taken by the ten largest. The sample taken for sequencing was peripheral blood. The receptors come from a human donor in a cohort sampled during active COVID-19.

The genes are TRBV5-1 and TRBJ1-4; TRBD1 agrees at 7 bases. J lost 3 bases, V lost 7 bases, and 9 bases had no gene match. The CDR3 totals 15 residues. Germline assignment: CDR1 SGHRS and CDR2 YFSETQ. The CDR3 here is CASSQTGTANEKLFF. CDR3 DNA sequence: TGCGCCAGCTCCCAAACCGGGACAGCTAATGAAAAACTGTTTTTT.

This chain connects TRBV27 to TRBJ2-6, with D maybe TRBD1 (6 bases). The germline V and J ends were trimmed by 7 bases and 0 bases, with 16 bases remaining between them. CDR3 length: 17 residues. CDR1 MNHEY and CDR2 SMNVEV come from the germline V gene (reference sequence). The CDR3 reads CASKWRTVSSGANVLTF. The CDR3 DNA reads TGTGCCAGCAAATGGCGGACAGTCAGCTCTGGGGCCAACGTCCTGACTTTC.